A single sample is the source of the 27 T cell receptor beta chains below, sequenced in a study of blood T cell repertoires in COVID-19. Clones were read by immunoSEQ multiplex PCR, and TCRdb kept only the in-frame ones, dropping some. The sample has roughly 160,000 clones; approximately 90% are singletons. Sequencing used peripheral blood. Receptors originate from a man aged 55-75 years with acute or convalescent COVID-19.

The chain joins TRBV30 to TRBJ2-2; 8 nucleotides match TRBD1. The CDR3 is 17 amino acids. V shed 3 bases and J 12 bases; nucleotides not matched to a gene: 21. Germline V lookup: CDR1 GTSNPN, CDR2 SVGIG (reference sequence). DNA for the CDR3: TGTGCCTGGAGAGCCTTGGACAGGGTGGCCAATGCGGGGAAGCTGTTTTTT. Protein product: CAWRALDRVANAGKLFF.

This clone was seen just once. The rearrangement joins TRBV9 to TRBJ2-3; 7 bases align to TRBD2. Germline loops: CDR1 SGDLS, CDR2 YYNGEE. The CDR3 extends over 16 amino acids. V lost 0 bases and J lost 1; bases outside the gene matches: 5. The DNA for the CDR3 is TGTGCCAGCAGCGTAGAGCAGGGAGGGGGCACAGATACGCAGTATTTT. Translating it yields CASSVEQGGGTDTQYF.

The chain combines TRBV28 with TRBJ1-1, with TRBD1 as a possible D gene (5 bases). This CDR3 contains 14 residues. Germline CDR1 MDHEN, CDR2 SYDVKM. V was trimmed by 5 bases and J by 4 bases, leaving 14 bases between them. CDR3 in amino acids: CASSRRQGLTEAFF. DNA of the CDR3: TGTGCCAGCAGTCGAAGGCAGGGTCTCACTGAAGCTTTCTTT.

The rearrangement joins TRBV18 to TRBJ2-1; 14 bases fit TRBD2. The J segment lost 10 bases and the V segment lost 1 base, leaving 9 bases of the junction unmatched. The CDR3 spans 17 residues. Germline V gene sequence: CDR1 KGHSH, CDR2 LQKENI. The CDR3 bases are TGTGCCAGCTCACCACGGACAGGGACTAGCGGGAGTATGGAGCAGTTCTTC. Translation gives CASSPRTGTSGSMEQFF.

The gene calls are TRBV11-2 and TRBJ2-7, with TRBD2 identical over 8 bases. The germline V gene has CDR1 SGHAT and CDR2 FQNNGV. With 1 base clipped from V and 3 bases from J, the junction kept 2 bases outside the gene matches. This CDR3 has 14 residues. CDR3 amino acids: CASSLVGGGYEQYF. As DNA, the CDR3 is TGTGCCAGCAGCTTAGTCGGGGGGGGCTACGAGCAGTACTTC.

CDR3 sequence: CASSDRDRGPQANTGELFF. The DNA of the CDR3 is TGCGCCAGCAGTGACCGGGACAGGGGGCCCCAGGCGAACACCGGGGAGCTGTTTTTT. The rearrangement uses TRBV10-2 and TRBJ2-2, with 12 bases aligning to TRBD1. The germline CDR1 and CDR2 sequences are WSHSY and SAAADI. CDR3 length: 19 amino acids. The junction had 8 bases not matched to a gene; V was cut back by 3 bases and J by 0 bases.

The chain employs TRBV19 and TRBJ2-1; D might be TRBD1 (5 bases). The ends were cut back, 3 bases at V and 4 bases at J, with 10 bases in the middle. The CDR3 has 14 amino acids. Germline CDR1 is LNHDA and CDR2 is SQIVND (reference sequence). CDR3 sequence: CASSIRGSYNEQFF. In nucleotides, the CDR3 is TGTGCCAGTAGTATTAGGGGCTCTTACAATGAGCAGTTCTTC.

This clone was seen only once. The chain is built from TRBV10-2 and TRBJ1-1; D is perhaps TRBD1 (6 bases). Germline-derived CDR1 and CDR2 are WSHSY and SAAADI. V dropped 4 bases and J dropped 4 bases, with 10 bases sitting between them. The CDR3 totals 13 residues. CDR3 DNA: TGCGCCAGCAGTGTCGCGGGGGCCACTGAAGCTTTCTTT. This encodes CASSVAGATEAFF.

The V and J genes are TRBV5-6 and TRBJ2-7; D might be TRBD2 (5 bases). This CDR3 region has 18 residues. Germline-derived CDR1 and CDR2 are SGHDT and YYEEEE. Trimming took off 2 bases at V and 5 bases at J, with 26 bases between the two ends. DNA of the CDR3: TGTGCCAGCAGCTTTTTGGGTGATGGAGCGGACGGGCTCGACGAGCAGTACTTC. Amino acid sequence: CASSFLGDGADGLDEQYF.

The V gene is TRBV4-1, the J gene TRBJ2-7; 8 nucleotides line up with TRBD1. Germline V gene lookup returns CDR1 MGHRA and CDR2 YSYEKL. Trimming cost V 4 bases and J 5 bases; bases outside gene matches: 10. The length of the CDR3 is 15 residues. The CDR3 reads CASSRWAQGANEQYF. As DNA, the CDR3 is TGCGCCAGCAGCCGGTGGGCGCAGGGGGCAAACGAGCAGTACTTC.

This clone was observed once. This rearrangement joins TRBV5-6 to TRBJ2-1; 10 nucleotides line up with TRBD1. J lost 8 bases, V lost 4 bases, and 9 bases had no gene match. There are 15 residues in the CDR3. Germline values: CDR1 SGHDT, CDR2 YYEEEE. The CDR3 DNA reads TGTGCCAGCAGCCTCCTGGGACAGGGGAGGCATGAGCAGTTCTTC. Protein: CASSLLGQGRHEQFF. The whole variable domain, remainder taken from reference TRBV5-6 and TRBJ2-1, is DAGVTQSPTHLIKTRGQQVTLRCSPKSGHDTVSWYQQALGQGPQFIFQYYEEEERQRGNFPDRFSGHQFPNYSSELNVNALLLGDSALYLCASSLLGQGRHEQFFGPGTRLTVL.

This sequence joins TRBV24-1 and TRBJ1-5, with a tentative D call TRBD1 (5 bases). This CDR3 spans 13 amino acids. Trimming cost V 9 bases and J 3 bases, with 11 bases left between them. Germline CDR1 KGHDR, CDR2 SFDVKD. CDR3: CATGGTVNQPQHF. The DNA for the CDR3 is TGTGCCACCGGGGGGACTGTCAATCAGCCCCAGCATTTT.

This clone was detected once. The chain recombines TRBV7-2 with TRBJ2-5, with D unclear. V was pared by 0 bases and J by 4 bases, with 9 bases between. CDR3 size: 14 residues. Germline V gene sequence: CDR1 SGHTA, CDR2 FQGNSA. CDR3 loop: CASSLAPGAETQYF. DNA of the CDR3: TGTGCCAGCAGCTTAGCCCCGGGTGCAGAGACCCAGTACTTC.

The rearrangement links TRBV10-2 to TRBJ2-7; D might be TRBD1 (6 bases). V lost 8 bases and J 3 bases, leaving 17 bases between the germline ends. Germline CDR1 WSHSY, CDR2 SAAADI. This CDR3 region has 14 residues. DNA for the CDR3: TGCGCCAGCCCTCTCCAGACAGGCTACTACGAGCAGTACGTC. Translated: CASPLQTGYYEQYV.

Points on this clone: In the same sample, other DNA sequences code for this CDR3. The V call is TRBV19, the J call TRBJ1-1; D is unclear. V was shortened by 4 bases and J by 4 bases, with 4 bases between the two germline ends. Per germline, CDR1 LNHDA and CDR2 SQIVND (reference sequence). CDR3 length equals 11 residues. The CDR3 loop is CASSTGTEAFF. CDR3 DNA: TGTGCCAGTAGTACCGGCACTGAAGCTTTCTTT.

The chain links TRBV6-5 to TRBJ1-3; D gene unclear. CDR3 length: 14 residues. Germline V gene lookup returns CDR1 MNHEY and CDR2 SVGAGI. Trimming removed 5 bases at V and 0 bases at J, with 8 bases between. CDR3 loop: CASSTQSSGNTIYF. As DNA, the CDR3 is TGTGCCAGCAGTACACAGAGCTCTGGAAACACCATATATTTT.

This clone has only one observation. The V gene is TRBV11-3, the J gene TRBJ2-2; D possibly corresponds to TRBD1 (6 bases). The CDR3 spans 17 residues. Germline V gene data show CDR1 as SGHNT and CDR2 as YENEEA. V lost 5 bases and J 1 base, leaving 17 bases between the germline ends. CDR3 sequence (DNA): TGTGCCAGCAGCGACCCTCCCGGGACACGGAACACCGGGGAGCTGTTTTTT. Protein product: CASSDPPGTRNTGELFF.

The J gene is TRBJ2-1, the V gene TRBV24-1, with TRBD2 matching 7 bases. This CDR3 contains 16 residues. The germline CDR1 and CDR2 sequences are KGHDR and SFDVKD. V shed 3 bases and J 2 bases; nucleotides not matched to a gene: 6. CDR3 loop: CATSDPGTTTYNEQFF. The CDR3 region has the DNA TGTGCCACCAGTGATCCCGGGACTACTACCTACAATGAGCAGTTCTTC.

The CDR3 bases are TGTGCCAGCAGCTTGGTCGAGCGTGAAGCTTTCTTT. This sequence encodes CASSLVEREAFF. This chain links TRBV5-6 with TRBJ1-1; D remains unclear. The CDR3 spans 12 residues. Germline V gives CDR1 SGHDT, CDR2 YYEEEE. V gave up 0 bases and J gave up 7 bases, with 7 bases separating them.

This chain links TRBV24-1 with TRBJ1-2, with D possibly being TRBD1 (5 bases). The V gene's germline CDR1 is KGHDR and CDR2 SFDVKD. This CDR3 has 15 amino acids. The ends were cut back, 9 bases at V and 0 bases at J, with 16 bases in the middle. CDR3 bases: TGTGCCACCGGGTCCGGCTCAGGGACTAACTATGGCTACACCTTC. Translation gives CATGSGSGTNYGYTF.

The chain is built from TRBV3-1 (or the pseudogene TRBV3-2) and TRBJ1-1; tentative D call: TRBD1 (5 bases). The CDR3 length is 14 residues. CDR1 is LGHDT, CDR2 YNNKEL, per germline (reference sequence). With 4 bases removed from V and 9 bases from J, the gap between germline ends came to 18 bases. The CDR3 DNA follows: TGTGCCAGCAGCCGAGGCGCGGGGGAAGGTCAAGCTTTCTTT. This gives the protein CASSRGAGEGQAFF.

V and J are TRBV7-9 and TRBJ1-2; D gene uncertain. Looked up from germline, CDR1 is SEHNR and CDR2 is FQNEAQ (reference sequence). The CDR3 is made up of 13 amino acids. Trimming stripped 4 bases from V and 12 bases from J, with 18 bases between. DNA for the CDR3: TGTGCCAGCAGCTCTGAGGCCCAAGTAAAAGACACCTTC. Protein product: CASSSEAQVKDTF.

This chain links TRBV6-6 with TRBJ2-5; maybe TRBD2 (5 bases). The germline V and J ends were trimmed by 5 bases and 2 bases, with 21 bases remaining between them. The germline V gene has CDR1 MNHNY and CDR2 SVGAGI (reference sequence). This CDR3 is 17 amino acids long. In DNA, the CDR3 is TGTGCCAGCAGTCCGACGAGCGGTGATGCGGTGCAAGAGACCCAGTACTTC. This sequence encodes CASSPTSGDAVQETQYF.

J is TRBJ1-5 and V is TRBV12-5, with D hard to call. Trimming removed 5 bases from V and 3 bases from J, with 5 bases in between. From germline, CDR1 is LGHNT and CDR2 FRNRAP. This CDR3 region has 12 residues. The CDR3 nucleotides are TGTGCTAGTGGTCTCCCCAATCAGCCCCAGCATTTT. This codes for CASGLPNQPQHF.

The chain employs TRBV9 and TRBJ2-3, with 11 positions matching TRBD2. CDR1 and CDR2 from the germline V gene are SGDLS and YYNGEE. This CDR3 has 16 residues. Trimming cost V 3 bases and J 4 bases; bases outside gene matches: 7. The CDR3 DNA reads TGTGCCAGCAGCGCACTTAGCGGGGGGGTCGCAGATACGCAGTATTTT. This sequence encodes CASSALSGGVADTQYF.

This chain uses TRBV10-3 with TRBJ1-2, with TRBD1 matching 7 bases. V lost 0 bases, J lost 8 bases, and 3 bases stayed unmatched. The CDR3 is 13 residues long. Germline lookup yields CDR1 ENHRY and CDR2 SYGVKD. The CDR3 bases are TGTGCCATCAGTGAGTCGACAGGGCAGGGCTACACCTTC. It encodes CAISESTGQGYTF.

The count of this clone is one. This chain joins TRBV6-2 or TRBV6-3 and TRBJ2-5, with 9 positions matching TRBD2. The CDR3 sequence is 14 residues long. Germline V lookup: CDR1 MNHEY, CDR2 SVGEGT. The V segment lost 1 base and the J segment 5 bases; nucleotides outside the gene matches: 2. CDR3 DNA sequence: TGTGCCAGCAGTTACTTAACTAGCGGGGAGACCCAGTACTTC. Amino acids: CASSYLTSGETQYF.